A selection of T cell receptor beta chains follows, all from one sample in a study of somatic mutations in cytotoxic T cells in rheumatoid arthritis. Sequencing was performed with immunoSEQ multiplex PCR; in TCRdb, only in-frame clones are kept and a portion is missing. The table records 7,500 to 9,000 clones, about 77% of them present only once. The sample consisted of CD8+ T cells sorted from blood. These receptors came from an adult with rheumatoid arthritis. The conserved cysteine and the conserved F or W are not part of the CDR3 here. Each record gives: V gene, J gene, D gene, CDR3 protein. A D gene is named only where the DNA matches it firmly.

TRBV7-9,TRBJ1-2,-,ASSQGPGRDYGYT
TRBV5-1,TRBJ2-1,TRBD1,ASSFFVGTDSSNEQF
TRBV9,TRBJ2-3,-,ASSEYSSGWDTQY
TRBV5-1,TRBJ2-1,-,ASTPNGNEQF
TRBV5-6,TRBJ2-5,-,ASSLGTTSLGETQY
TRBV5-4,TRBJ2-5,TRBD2,ASSPGLAGDRETQY
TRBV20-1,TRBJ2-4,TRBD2,SAASGRAEY
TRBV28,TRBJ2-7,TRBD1,ASSLQWVAGQGEQY
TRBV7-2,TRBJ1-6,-,ASSLGPGRQNNSPLH
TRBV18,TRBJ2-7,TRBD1,ASSLSGTGDEQY
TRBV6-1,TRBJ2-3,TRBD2,ASSELAGSGDTQY
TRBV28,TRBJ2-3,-,ASSFGTITGDTQY
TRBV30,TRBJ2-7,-,AWMDSSYEQY
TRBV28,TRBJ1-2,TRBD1,ASSPAGQGRYGYT
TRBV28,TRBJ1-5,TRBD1,ASYRGGQPQH
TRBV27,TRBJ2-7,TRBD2,ASSRTSGYEQY
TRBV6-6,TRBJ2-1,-,ASSYSGAPEQF
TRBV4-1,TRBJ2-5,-,ASSQGVIGETQY
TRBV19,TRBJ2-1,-,ASSIGSDEQF
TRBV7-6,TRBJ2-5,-,ASSPTRGQETQY
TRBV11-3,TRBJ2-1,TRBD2,ASSLEASGSYNEQF
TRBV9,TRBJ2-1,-,ASSYFFRGPYNEQF
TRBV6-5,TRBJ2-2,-,ASSYTPLATGELF
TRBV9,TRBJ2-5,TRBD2,ASSVGSGGVGETQY
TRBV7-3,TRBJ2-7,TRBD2,ASSPGTSGGALPFYEQY
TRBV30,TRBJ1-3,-,AWKKSGNTIY
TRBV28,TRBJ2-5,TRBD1,ASSFAEGAQETQY
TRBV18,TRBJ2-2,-,ASSPRGYAGELF
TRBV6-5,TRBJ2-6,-,ASSSGWSGANVLT
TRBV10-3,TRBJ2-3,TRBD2,AISEPQAGERTDTQY